The next 12 T cell receptor beta chains were all read from a single sample in a study of shared T cell receptors in the human thymus. Here immunoSEQ multiplex PCR was the method, and the copy in TCRdb shows in-frame clones only, minus some. The sample consists of hundreds of thousands of clones, approximately 87% of them appearing once. Separately, the same data were catalogued under a study of human thymus T cells.

Sequencing was done on a sample of thymocytes. The receptors shown here come from a boy in the first two years of life with a congenital heart defect.

V usage is TRBV9 and J usage is TRBJ2-5; 8 positions match TRBD2. Germline CDR1 reads SGDLS; CDR2 reads YYNGEE. The CDR3 loop spans 18 amino acids. J was trimmed by 2 bases and V by 2 bases; bases with no gene match: 14. CDR3 residues: CASSVDGGGRGAQETQYF. The CDR3 nucleotides are TGTGCCAGCAGCGTTGACGGGGGGGGACGGGGAGCACAAGAGACCCAGTACTTC.

The chain recombines TRBV4-1 with TRBJ2-7, with 11 bases lining up with TRBD2. Germline trimming cut 4 bases from V and 3 bases from J; bases unmatched to any gene: 14. The CDR3 has 18 amino acids. Germline values: CDR1 MGHRA, CDR2 YSYEKL. The DNA of the CDR3 is TGCGCCAGCAGCCCCGTAGCTAGCGGGAGGACCTCTTTCTACGAGCAGTACTTC. Translating gives CASSPVASGRTSFYEQYF.

This chain joins TRBV7-2 and TRBJ2-7, with unresolved D. This CDR3 has 13 amino acids. Deletions cut 5 bases from V and 0 bases from J, with 8 bases between. Per the germline V gene, CDR1 is SGHTA and CDR2 is FQGNSA. CDR3 sequence reads: CASSPRSSYEQYF. The CDR3 DNA sequence: TGTGCCAGCAGCCCCAGGTCCTCCTACGAGCAGTACTTC. Drawing the rest from reference TRBV7-2 and TRBJ2-7, the complete variable domain is GAGVSQSPSNKVTEKGKDVELRCDPISGHTALYWYRQSLGQGLEFLIYFQGNSAPDKSGLPSDRFSAERTGGSVSTLTIQRTQQEDSAVYLCASSPRSSYEQYFGPGTRLTVT.

The chain joins TRBV4-2 to TRBJ2-3; TRBD2 agrees at 10 bases. The CDR3 contains 15 residues. The V and J ends lost 6 bases and 5 bases, in that order; junction bases with no gene match: 8. Per the germline V gene, CDR1 is LGHNA and CDR2 is YNFKEQ. CDR3 loop: CASRSSGRAGDTQYF. In DNA form, the CDR3 reads TGTGCCAGCAGGTCGAGCGGGAGGGCAGGAGATACGCAGTATTTT.

V is TRBV7-8 and J is TRBJ2-7; 7 positions match TRBD2. V lost 5 bases to trimming and J lost 4 bases; unmatched junction nucleotides: 8. The CDR3 has 14 amino acids. Germline V gene lookup returns CDR1 SGHVS and CDR2 FQNEAQ. CDR3 sequence reads: CASSRRENRYEQYF. CDR3 DNA: TGTGCCAGCAGCCGGCGGGAGAATAGGTACGAGCAGTACTTC.

V and J are TRBV25-1 and TRBJ2-2, with D possibly matching TRBD2 (6 bases). V lost 10 bases and J 0 bases, leaving 15 bases between the germline ends. This CDR3 spans 15 amino acids. CDR1 is MGHDK and CDR2 is SYGVNS in the germline V gene. The CDR3 loop reads CATPAGPSNTGELFF. Here the CDR3 DNA reads TGTGCCACGCCGGCGGGGCCGTCGAACACCGGGGAGCTGTTTTTT.

This chain links TRBV14 with TRBJ1-1; D possibly corresponds to TRBD1 (6 bases). Germline V lookup: CDR1 SGHDN, CDR2 FVKESK. CDR3 length: 14 residues. V lost 0 bases and J 5 bases, leaving 10 bases between the germline ends. CDR3 DNA: TGTGCCAGCAGCCAAGACCAAAGGGGGACTGAAGCTTTCTTT. Translated, it gives CASSQDQRGTEAFF.

Concerning this clone itself: This sample includes further DNA sequences coding for the same CDR3. This chain uses TRBV4-3 with TRBJ2-1; D may be TRBD2 (5 bases). The germline CDR1 and CDR2 sequences are LGHNA and YSLEER. The CDR3 covers 15 residues. V lost 0 bases to trimming and J lost 1 base, with 7 bases between them. This CDR3 reads CASSQDRGSYNEQFF. In DNA form, the CDR3 reads TGCGCCAGCAGCCAAGATCGGGGTTCCTACAATGAGCAGTTCTTC.

The V call is TRBV6-5, the J call TRBJ2-3, with 8 nucleotides matching TRBD2. V lost 2 bases to trimming and J lost 1 base; unmatched junction nucleotides: 2. The CDR3 length is 15 residues. From germline, CDR1 is MNHEY and CDR2 SVGAGI. The CDR3 region has the DNA TGTGCCAGCAGTTACAAGGGACTAGGCACAGATACGCAGTATTTT. This codes for CASSYKGLGTDTQYF.

The chain links TRBV6-4 to TRBJ2-3; 10 bases map to TRBD2. V shed 3 bases and J 2 bases; nucleotides not matched to a gene: 8. CDR1 is MRHNA, CDR2 SNTAGT, per germline. There are 17 residues in the CDR3. CDR3 loop: CASSDKRTSGSTDTQYF. The CDR3 DNA reads TGTGCCAGCAGTGATAAGAGGACTAGCGGATCCACAGATACGCAGTATTTT.

The rearrangement uses TRBV2 and TRBJ1-2; TRBD1 might be the D (5 bases). Trimming removed 4 bases at V and 4 bases at J, with 10 bases between. The CDR3 length is 13 residues. Germline lookup yields CDR1 SNHLY and CDR2 FYNNEI. CDR3: CASSGPTVYGYTF. The CDR3 DNA reads as TGTGCCAGCAGTGGCCCGACAGTCTATGGCTACACCTTC.

J is TRBJ1-1 and V is TRBV5-6, with 8 nucleotides matching TRBD1. The CDR3 is 15 residues long. Germline assignment: CDR1 SGHDT and CDR2 YYEEEE. The V and J ends lost 1 base and 1 base, in that order; junction bases with no gene match: 3. CDR3 sequence (DNA): TGTGCCAGCAGCTTGAGGGACAGGAGGAACACTGAAGCTTTCTTT. It is translated as CASSLRDRRNTEAFF.